The 11 T cell receptor beta chains reported below all come from one sample, sequenced in a study of T cell changes during pregnancy in multiple sclerosis. Here immunoSEQ multiplex PCR was the method, and the copy in TCRdb shows in-frame clones only, minus some. The sample has around 38,000 clones; 80% to 95% are singletons. The starting material was CD4+ T cells from peripheral blood mononuclear cells, obtained in the third trimester of pregnancy. These receptors all stem from a female donor in good health, enrolled as a control in a pregnancy study.

This chain links TRBV15 with TRBJ2-2; D unclear. Trimming shortened V by 1 base and J by 7 bases, and 10 bases separated the two germline ends. Germline V gene sequence: CDR1 LNHNV, CDR2 YYDKDF (reference sequence). The CDR3 consists of 14 residues. CDR3 coding DNA: TGTGCCACCAGCAGAGGGTTTGGGCGCGGGGAGCTGTTTTTT. Protein product: CATSRGFGRGELFF.

The CDR3 sequence: CASSGQAVYEQYF. CDR3 coding DNA: TGTGCCAGCAGTGGACAGGCCGTATACGAGCAGTACTTC. The chain joins TRBV11-2 to TRBJ2-7, with TRBD1 identical over 7 bases. Trimming took 6 bases from V and 4 from J; bases not matched to a gene: 6. Germline lookup yields CDR1 SGHAT and CDR2 FQNNGV. The length of the CDR3 is 13 residues. The variable domain in full, with the rest retrieved from reference TRBV11-2 and TRBJ2-7, is EAGVAQSPRYKIIEKRQSVAFWCNPISGHATLYWYQQILGQGPKLLIQFQNNGVVDDSQLPKDRFSAERLKGVDSTLKIQPAKLEDSAVYLCASSGQAVYEQYFGPGTRLTVT.

V and J are TRBV19 and TRBJ1-6; possibly TRBD1 for D (6 bases). The CDR3 has 14 residues. V gave up 6 bases and J gave up 10 bases, with 16 bases separating them. Germline V gives CDR1 LNHDA, CDR2 SQIVND (reference sequence). The CDR3 region is CASSDRPEVSPLHF. CDR3 nucleotide sequence: TGTGCCAGTAGCGACAGGCCGGAAGTCTCACCCCTCCACTTT.

As regards this clone: Given the absence of the conserved phenylalanine or tryptophan at the CDR3 end, a read error is likely. The DNA is left out, because the CDR3 cannot be placed on it with certainty; the CDR3 is given as TCRdb lists it. The J gene is TRBJ1-2, the V gene TRBV11-2. CDR1 is SGHAT, CDR2 FQNNGV, per germline. Ends included, the CDR3 has 11 residues. Here the CDR3 reads CASSLASRWRV.

The V call is TRBV7-9, the J call TRBJ2-3; 9 nucleotides align to TRBD1. There are 14 residues in the CDR3. The germline V gene encodes CDR1 SEHNR and CDR2 FQNEAQ (reference sequence). Germline trimming cut 6 bases from V and 5 bases from J; bases unmatched to any gene: 6. As DNA, the CDR3 is TGTGCCAGCAGTCCGGGACAGGGTGGAGATACGCAGTATTTT. It is translated as CASSPGQGGDTQYF.

V usage is TRBV2 and J usage is TRBJ2-3; D perhaps matches TRBD2 (6 bases). Germline lookup yields CDR1 SNHLY and CDR2 FYNNEI. The CDR3 contains 15 residues. V was pared by 6 bases and J by 5 bases, with 18 bases between. This chain's CDR3 is CASRPRAGSGDTQYF. The CDR3 DNA follows: TGTGCCAGCAGACCAAGGGCGGGGTCAGGAGATACGCAGTATTTT.

The V call is TRBV7-2, the J call TRBJ2-5, with TRBD1 matching 7 bases. CDR3 length: 17 amino acids. CDR1 and CDR2 (germline): SGHTA, FQGNSA. The ends lost 2 bases at V and 2 bases at J; junction bases unmatched: 11. CDR3 residues: CASSLTWNIRGQETQYF. The CDR3 DNA follows: TGTGCCAGCAGCTTAACATGGAATATCAGGGGGCAAGAGACCCAGTACTTC.

This clone was found once. The chain links TRBV2 to TRBJ2-7; D might be TRBD2 (6 bases). This CDR3 is built from 15 residues. V was clipped by 7 bases and J by 0 bases, with 16 bases between them. CDR1 and CDR2 from the germline V gene are SNHLY and FYNNEI. The CDR3: CASTAGQAHSYEQYF. CDR3 coding DNA: TGTGCCAGCACGGCGGGGCAGGCCCACTCCTACGAGCAGTACTTC.

The chain has TRBV14 and TRBJ1-6; 9 positions agree with TRBD1. This CDR3 has 16 residues. Germline CDR1 and CDR2: SGHDN and FVKESK. V was pared by 4 bases and J by 7 bases, with 8 bases of the junction left unmatched. The CDR3 spells CASSLLQGALNSPLHF. CDR3 sequence (DNA): TGTGCCAGCAGCCTCCTACAGGGGGCCCTCAATTCACCCCTCCACTTT. The variable domain in full, with the rest retrieved from reference TRBV14 and TRBJ1-6, is EAGVTQFPSHSVIEKGQTVTLRCDPISGHDNLYWYRRVMGKEIKFLLHFVKESKQDESGMPNNRFLAERTGGTYSTLKVQPAELEDSGVYFCASSLLQGALNSPLHFGNGTRLTVT.

The rearrangement joins TRBV30 to TRBJ2-7; 9 bases agree with TRBD1. V lost 6 bases to trimming and J lost 6 bases; unmatched junction nucleotides: 9. Per the germline V gene, CDR1 is GTSNPN and CDR2 is SVGIG (reference sequence). The CDR3 spans 13 residues. CDR3 bases: TGTGCCTGTTATGGGACAGGGTCTTTCGAGCAGTACTTC. Protein product: CACYGTGSFEQYF.

The rearrangement links TRBV4-2 to TRBJ1-3; 9 nucleotides align to TRBD1. V lost 5 bases and J lost 4; bases outside the gene matches: 9. Germline V gene data show CDR1 as LGHNA and CDR2 as YNFKEQ. The CDR3 spans 16 residues. The DNA for the CDR3 is TGTGCCAGCAGCGTCACAGGGGGCCACACGGGAAACACCATATATTTT. It yields the protein CASSVTGGHTGNTIYF.